Below are 6 T cell receptor beta chains sequenced from a single sample in a study of T-cell reconstitution after alpha-beta-depleted transplantation in children. Unique molecular identifiers were used to barcode this TCRbeta library. MiXCR, applied by TCRdb to the PCR reads, yields one record per CDR3 protein. The table includes more than 500,000 distinct CDR3 sequences, approximately 10% detected once. The source was PBMCs, mostly from graft donor cells, collected 180 days after TCRalphabeta/CD19-depleted stem cell transplant. These receptors came from a female patient aged 2-9 years who had a stem cell transplant for aplastic anemia, so the T cells may come from the graft donor.

This clonotype was detected a few times. The chain combines TRBV7-9 with TRBJ2-7, with 10 positions matching TRBD2. Germline trimming cut 4 bases from V and 0 bases from J; bases unmatched to any gene: 3. CDR3 length: 15 amino acids. Germline V lookup: CDR1 SEHNR, CDR2 FQNEAQ (reference sequence). The CDR3 protein is CASSSSGSLSYEQYV. Here the CDR3 DNA reads TGTGCCAGCAGCTCTAGCGGGAGCCTCTCCTACGAGCAGTACGTC.

This clonotype was observed a few times. The J gene is TRBJ1-4, the V gene TRBV7-9, with 10 bases identical to TRBD1. The CDR3 spans 16 residues. Trimming removed 10 bases from V and 0 bases from J; junction bases left unmatched: 8. CDR1 and CDR2 (germline): SEHNR, FQNEAQ (reference sequence). The CDR3 bases are TGTGCCACCGGGACAGGGGAGAGAACAACTAATGAAAAACTGTTTTTT. This codes for CATGTGERTTNEKLFF.

There are many counts of this clonotype. This chain joins TRBV29-1 and TRBJ1-1; no clear D gene. There are 13 residues in the CDR3. Germline loops: CDR1 SQVTM, CDR2 ANQGSEA. V lost 4 bases and J 1 base, leaving 10 bases between the germline ends. The CDR3 is CSVAGIGNTEAFF. In DNA, the CDR3 is TGCAGCGTTGCGGGGATCGGGAACACTGAAGCTTTCTTT.

This clonotype showed up many times. This chain joins TRBV20-1 and TRBJ2-1, with a weak D call TRBD1 (7 bases). The CDR3 runs to 15 residues. The germline CDR1 and CDR2 sequences are DFQATT and SNEGSKA (reference sequence). With 5 bases removed from V and 5 bases from J, the gap between germline ends came to 19 bases. CDR3 sequence reads: CSAQVTGRRHNEQFF. DNA of the CDR3: TGCAGTGCTCAGGTGACAGGGAGGAGGCACAATGAGCAGTTCTTC.

This chain connects TRBV13 to TRBJ2-3; 7 bases map to TRBD1. The junction had 25 bases not matched to a gene; V was cut back by 4 bases and J by 0 bases. The CDR3 contains 22 residues. From germline, CDR1 is PRHDT and CDR2 FYEKMQ (reference sequence). CDR3 DNA sequence: TGTGCCAGCAGCTCCGCTTCATGGGACGGGGCAGGGGGAGCGGTTAGCACAGATACGCAGTATTTT. Residues: CASSSASWDGAGGAVSTDTQYF. The entire variable domain, with the rest obtained from reference TRBV13 and TRBJ2-3, is as follows: AAGVIQSPRHLIKEKRETATLKCYPIPRHDTVYWYQQGPGQDPQFLISFYEKMQSDKGSIPDRFSAQQFSDYHSELNMSSLELGDSALYFCASSSASWDGAGGAVSTDTQYFGPGTRLTVL.

The V gene is TRBV6-4, the J gene TRBJ2-7; D is unresolved. CDR1 and CDR2 (germline): MRHNA, SNTAGT. V dropped 4 bases and J dropped 2 bases, with 18 bases sitting between them. This CDR3 has 16 amino acids. The CDR3 here is CASSATLLQDPYEQYV. The CDR3 DNA reads as TGTGCCAGCAGTGCAACCCTATTGCAGGACCCCTACGAGCAGTACGTC.